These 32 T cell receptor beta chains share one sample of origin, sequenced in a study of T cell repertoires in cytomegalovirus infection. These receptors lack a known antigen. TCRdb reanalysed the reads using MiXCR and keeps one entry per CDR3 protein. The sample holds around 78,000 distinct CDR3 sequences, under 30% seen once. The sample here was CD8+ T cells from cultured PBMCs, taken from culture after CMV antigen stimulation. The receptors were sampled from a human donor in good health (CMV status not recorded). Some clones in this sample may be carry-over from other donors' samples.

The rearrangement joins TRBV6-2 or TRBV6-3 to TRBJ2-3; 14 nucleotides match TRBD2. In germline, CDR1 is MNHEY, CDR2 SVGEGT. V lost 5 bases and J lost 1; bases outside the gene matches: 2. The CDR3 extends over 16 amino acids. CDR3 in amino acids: CASSRGLAGGTDTQYF. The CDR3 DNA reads TGTGCCAGCAGTAGGGGACTAGCGGGAGGCACAGATACGCAGTATTTT.

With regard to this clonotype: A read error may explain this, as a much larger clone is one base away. CDR3 loop: CTSSLSGTELYEQYF. Here the CDR3 DNA reads TGTACCAGCAGCTTATCCGGGACAGAATTATACGAGCAGTACTTC. V and J are TRBV7-2 and TRBJ2-7; 7 nucleotides agree with TRBD1. Germline V CDR1 and CDR2: SGHTA, FQGNSA. Unmatched junction bases numbered 8, after V lost 2 bases and J lost 4 bases. This CDR3 region has 15 residues.

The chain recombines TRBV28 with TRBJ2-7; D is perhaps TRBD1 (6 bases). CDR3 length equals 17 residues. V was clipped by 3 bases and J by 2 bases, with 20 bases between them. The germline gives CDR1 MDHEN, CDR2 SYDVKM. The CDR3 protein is CASSLVAETGKTYEQYF. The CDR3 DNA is TGTGCCAGCAGTTTGGTAGCCGAGACAGGAAAAACCTACGAGCAGTACTTC.

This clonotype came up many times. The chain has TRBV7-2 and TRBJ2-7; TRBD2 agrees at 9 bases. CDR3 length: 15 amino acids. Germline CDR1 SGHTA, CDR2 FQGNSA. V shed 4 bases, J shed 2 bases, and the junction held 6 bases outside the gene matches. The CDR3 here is CASSSIAGEAYEQYF. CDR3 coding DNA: TGTGCCAGCAGCTCCATAGCGGGGGAAGCCTACGAGCAGTACTTC.

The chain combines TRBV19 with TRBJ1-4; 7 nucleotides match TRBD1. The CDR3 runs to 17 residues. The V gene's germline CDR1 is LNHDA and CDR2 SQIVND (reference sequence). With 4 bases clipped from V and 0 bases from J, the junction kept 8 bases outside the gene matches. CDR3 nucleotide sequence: TGTGCCAGTAGTAGGAGGAACAGGGGCTCAACTAATGAAAAACTGTTTTTT. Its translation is CASSRRNRGSTNEKLFF.

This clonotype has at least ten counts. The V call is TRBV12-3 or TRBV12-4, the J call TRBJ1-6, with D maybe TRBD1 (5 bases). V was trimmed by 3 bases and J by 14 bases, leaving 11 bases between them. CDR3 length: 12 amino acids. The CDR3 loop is CASSLDQGALHF. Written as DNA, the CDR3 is TGTGCCAGCAGTTTGGATCAGGGAGCCCTCCACTTT.

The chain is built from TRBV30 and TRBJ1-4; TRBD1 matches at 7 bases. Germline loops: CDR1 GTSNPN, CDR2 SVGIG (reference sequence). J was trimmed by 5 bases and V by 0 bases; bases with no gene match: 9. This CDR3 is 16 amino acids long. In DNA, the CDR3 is TGTGCCTGGAGTGTATACAGGGGCTATTCAAATGAAAAACTGTTTTTT. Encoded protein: CAWSVYRGYSNEKLFF.

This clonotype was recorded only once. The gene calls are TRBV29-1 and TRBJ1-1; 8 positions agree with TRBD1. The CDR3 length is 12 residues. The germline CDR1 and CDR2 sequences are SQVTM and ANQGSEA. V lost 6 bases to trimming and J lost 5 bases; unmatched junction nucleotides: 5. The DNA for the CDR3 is TGCAGCGTGGCAGGGGGCTTAACTGAAGCTTTCTTT. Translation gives CSVAGGLTEAFF.

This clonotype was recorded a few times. CDR3 in amino acids: CASRVAGDGNGELFF. CDR3 nucleotides: TGCGCCAGCAGAGTAGCGGGAGACGGGAACGGGGAGCTGTTTTTT. V is TRBV10-2 and J is TRBJ2-2; the match to TRBD2 covers 9 bases. The ends lost 6 bases at V and 7 bases at J; junction bases unmatched: 9. Looked up from germline, CDR1 is WSHSY and CDR2 is SAAADI. This CDR3 contains 15 residues.

Here the CDR3 DNA reads TGTGCCAGCAGTCCGAGTCCCATGAACACTGAAGCTTTCTTT. It encodes CASSPSPMNTEAFF. This chain links TRBV12-3 or TRBV12-4 with TRBJ1-1; no reliable D call. This CDR3 is 14 amino acids long. V lost 5 bases to trimming and J lost 0 bases, with 10 bases between them.

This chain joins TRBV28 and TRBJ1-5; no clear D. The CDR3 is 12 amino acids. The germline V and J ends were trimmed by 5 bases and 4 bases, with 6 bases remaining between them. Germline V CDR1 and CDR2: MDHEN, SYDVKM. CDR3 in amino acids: CASSPVNQPQHF. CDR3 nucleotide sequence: TGTGCCAGCAGTCCAGTAAATCAGCCCCAGCATTTT.

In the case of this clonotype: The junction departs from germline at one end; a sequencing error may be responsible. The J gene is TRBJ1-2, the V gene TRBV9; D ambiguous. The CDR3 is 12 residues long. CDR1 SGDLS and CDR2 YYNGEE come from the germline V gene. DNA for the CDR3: TGTGCCAGCAGGGGATCTAATTATGGCTACACCTTC. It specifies CASRGSNYGYTF.

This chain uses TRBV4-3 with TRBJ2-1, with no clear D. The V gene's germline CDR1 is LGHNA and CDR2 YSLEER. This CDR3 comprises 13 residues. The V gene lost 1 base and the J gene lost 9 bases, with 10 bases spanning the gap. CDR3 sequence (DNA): TGCGCCAGCAGCCAAGGGGCAGAGTTTGAGCAGTTCTTC. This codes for CASSQGAEFEQFF.

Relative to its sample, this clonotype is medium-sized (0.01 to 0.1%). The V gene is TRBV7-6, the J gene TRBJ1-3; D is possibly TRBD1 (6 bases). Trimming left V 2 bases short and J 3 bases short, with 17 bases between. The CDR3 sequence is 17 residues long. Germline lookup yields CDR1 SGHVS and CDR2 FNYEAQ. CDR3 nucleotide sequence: TGTGCCAGCAGCTTAAGTTCGCCAGGGGCGGGTGGAAACACCATATATTTT. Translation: CASSLSSPGAGGNTIYF.

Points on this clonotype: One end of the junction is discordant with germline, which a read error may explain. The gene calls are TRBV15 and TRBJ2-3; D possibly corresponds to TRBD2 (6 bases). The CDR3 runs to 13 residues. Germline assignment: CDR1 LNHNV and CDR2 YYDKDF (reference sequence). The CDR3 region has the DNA TGTGCCACCAGCAGAACTAGCACCGATACGCAGTATTTT. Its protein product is CATSRTSTDTQYF.

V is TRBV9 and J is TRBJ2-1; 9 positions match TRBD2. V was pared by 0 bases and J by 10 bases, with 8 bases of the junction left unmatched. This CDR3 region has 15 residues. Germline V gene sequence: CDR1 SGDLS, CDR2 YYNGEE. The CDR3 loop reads CASSVDSAGGREQFF. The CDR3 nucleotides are TGTGCCAGCAGCGTAGACTCGGCGGGGGGGAGGGAGCAGTTCTTC.

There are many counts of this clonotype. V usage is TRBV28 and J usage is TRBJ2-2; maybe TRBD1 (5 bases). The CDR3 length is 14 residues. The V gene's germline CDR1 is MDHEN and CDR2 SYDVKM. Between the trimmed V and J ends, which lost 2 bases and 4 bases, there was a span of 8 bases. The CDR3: CASSLQGSTGELFF. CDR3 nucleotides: TGTGCCAGCAGTTTACAGGGAAGCACCGGGGAGCTGTTTTTT.

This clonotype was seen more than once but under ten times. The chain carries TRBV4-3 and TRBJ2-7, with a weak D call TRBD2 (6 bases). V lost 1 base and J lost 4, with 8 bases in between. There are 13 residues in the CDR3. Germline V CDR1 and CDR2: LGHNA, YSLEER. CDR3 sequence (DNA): TGCGCCAGCAGCCAAGGAGGAGGGTACGAGCAGTACTTC. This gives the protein CASSQGGGYEQYF.

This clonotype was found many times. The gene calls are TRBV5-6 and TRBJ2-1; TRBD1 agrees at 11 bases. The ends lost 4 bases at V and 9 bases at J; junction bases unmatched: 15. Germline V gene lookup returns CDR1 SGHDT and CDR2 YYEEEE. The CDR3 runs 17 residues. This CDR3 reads CASSRDEGDRGKGEQFF. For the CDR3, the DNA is TGTGCCAGCAGCCGCGACGAAGGGGACAGGGGGAAAGGTGAGCAGTTCTTC.

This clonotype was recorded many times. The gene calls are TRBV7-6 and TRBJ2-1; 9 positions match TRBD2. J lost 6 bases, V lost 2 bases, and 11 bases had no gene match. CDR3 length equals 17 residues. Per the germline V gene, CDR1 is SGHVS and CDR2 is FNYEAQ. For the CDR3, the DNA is TGTGCCAGCAGCTTAAAACCCCTAGCGGGATACGCCAATGAGCAGTTCTTC. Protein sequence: CASSLKPLAGYANEQFF.

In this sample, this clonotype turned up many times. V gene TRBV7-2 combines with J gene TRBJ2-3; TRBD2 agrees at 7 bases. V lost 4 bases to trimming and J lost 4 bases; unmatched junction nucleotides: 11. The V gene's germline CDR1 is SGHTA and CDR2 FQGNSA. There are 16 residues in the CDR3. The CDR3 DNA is TGTGCCAGCAGCTCCCCGGGGGGACGGAGGTCAGATACGCAGTATTTT. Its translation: CASSSPGGRRSDTQYF.

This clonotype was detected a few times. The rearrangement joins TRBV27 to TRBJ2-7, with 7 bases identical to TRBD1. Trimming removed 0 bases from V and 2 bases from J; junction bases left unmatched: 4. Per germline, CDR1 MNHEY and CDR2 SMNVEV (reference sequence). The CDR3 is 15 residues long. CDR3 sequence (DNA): TGTGCCAGCAGTTTATCGCGACAGGGACCCTACGAGCAGTACTTC. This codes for CASSLSRQGPYEQYF.

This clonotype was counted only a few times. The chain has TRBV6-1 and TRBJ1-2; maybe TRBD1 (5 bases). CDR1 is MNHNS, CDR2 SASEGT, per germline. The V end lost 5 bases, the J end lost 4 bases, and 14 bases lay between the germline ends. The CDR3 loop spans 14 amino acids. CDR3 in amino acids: CASSSTDVGYGYTF. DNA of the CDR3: TGTGCCAGCAGTTCGACAGACGTAGGCTATGGCTACACCTTC.

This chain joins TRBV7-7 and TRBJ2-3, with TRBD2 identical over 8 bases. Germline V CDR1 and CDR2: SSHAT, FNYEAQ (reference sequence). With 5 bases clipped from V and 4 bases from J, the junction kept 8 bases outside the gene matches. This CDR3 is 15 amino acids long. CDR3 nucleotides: TGTGCCAGCAGCGAAGGACTAGCTGCGCCAGATACGCAGTATTTT. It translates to CASSEGLAAPDTQYF.

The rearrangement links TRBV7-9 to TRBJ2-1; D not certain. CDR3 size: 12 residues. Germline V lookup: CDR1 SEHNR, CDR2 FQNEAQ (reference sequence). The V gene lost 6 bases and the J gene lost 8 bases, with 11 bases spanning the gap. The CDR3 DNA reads TGTGCCAGCAGGTCCGGTTTAGATGAGCAGTTCTTC. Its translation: CASRSGLDEQFF. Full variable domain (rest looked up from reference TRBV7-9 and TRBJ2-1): DTGVSQNPRHKITKRGQNVTFRCDPISEHNRLYWYRQTLGQGPEFLTYFQNEAQLEKSRLLSDRFSAERPKGSFSTLEIQRTEQGDSAMYLCASRSGLDEQFFGPGTRLTVL.

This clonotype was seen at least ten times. The CDR3 sequence: CASSLASGGANGYTF. The CDR3 region has the DNA TGTGCCAGCAGCTTAGCGTCAGGGGGGGCCAACGGCTACACCTTC. V usage is TRBV7-8 and J usage is TRBJ1-2; 7 bases map to TRBD1. Per germline, CDR1 SGHVS and CDR2 FQNEAQ. The CDR3 runs 15 residues. V shed 0 bases and J 8 bases; nucleotides not matched to a gene: 9.

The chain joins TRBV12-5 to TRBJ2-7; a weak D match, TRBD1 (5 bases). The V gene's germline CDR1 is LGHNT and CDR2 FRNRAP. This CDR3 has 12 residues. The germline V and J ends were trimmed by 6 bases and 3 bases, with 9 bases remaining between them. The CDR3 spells CASGPDSYEQYF. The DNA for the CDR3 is TGTGCTAGTGGCCCTGACAGCTACGAGCAGTACTTC.

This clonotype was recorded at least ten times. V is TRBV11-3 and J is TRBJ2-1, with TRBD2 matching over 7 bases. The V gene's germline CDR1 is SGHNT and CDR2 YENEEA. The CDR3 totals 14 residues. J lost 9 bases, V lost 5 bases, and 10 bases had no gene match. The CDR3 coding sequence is TGTGCCAGCAGCGCTCCCGAAGGGGAGGGTGAGCAGTTCTTC. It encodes CASSAPEGEGEQFF.

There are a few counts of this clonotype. The CDR3 DNA reads TGCGCCAGCAGCCAAGATAACGGGGACCCGAACACTGAAGCTTTCTTT. It yields the protein CASSQDNGDPNTEAFF. The chain carries TRBV4-3 and TRBJ1-1, with a possible D match to TRBD1 (5 bases). Per the germline V gene, CDR1 is LGHNA and CDR2 is YSLEER. This CDR3 comprises 16 residues. Trimming left V 0 bases short and J 1 base short, with 12 bases between.

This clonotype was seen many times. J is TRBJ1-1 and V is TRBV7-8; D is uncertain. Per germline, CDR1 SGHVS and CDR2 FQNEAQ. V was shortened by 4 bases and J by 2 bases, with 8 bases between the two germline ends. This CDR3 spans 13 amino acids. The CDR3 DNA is TGTGCCAGCAGCTCGAACCTAAACACTGAAGCTTTCTTT. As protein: CASSSNLNTEAFF.

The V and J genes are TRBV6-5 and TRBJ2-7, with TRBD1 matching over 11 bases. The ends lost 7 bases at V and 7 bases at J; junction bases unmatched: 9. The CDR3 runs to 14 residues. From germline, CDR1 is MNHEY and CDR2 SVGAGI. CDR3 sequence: CASTHGQGAGEQYF. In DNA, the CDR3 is TGTGCCAGCACCCACGGACAGGGGGCCGGGGAGCAGTACTTC.

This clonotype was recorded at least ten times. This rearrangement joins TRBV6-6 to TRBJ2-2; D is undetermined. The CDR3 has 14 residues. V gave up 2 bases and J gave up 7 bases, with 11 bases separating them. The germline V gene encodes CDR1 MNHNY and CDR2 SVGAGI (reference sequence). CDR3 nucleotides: TGTGCCAGCAGTTACGAAGGATTTAACGGGGAGCTGTTTTTT. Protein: CASSYEGFNGELFF.